This is a list of T cell receptor beta chains from one sample in a study of molecular identifiers for immune sequencing clone quantification. TCRdb redid the calling of the PCR reads with MiXCR, one entry per CDR3 protein. The repertoire holds over 300,000 distinct CDR3 sequences, with roughly a quarter as singletons. Material: naive CD8+ T cells from blood, with Jurkat cell RNA spiked in. Receptors originate from a human donor in good health. Some libraries in this study had Jurkat cell RNA spiked in. Each CDR3 is given with its conserved first and last residue. The D gene is left open where the match is weak. Size tells how often a clone was seen (once, few, many) or the class of an expanded clone, and some rows leave it out.

CDR3 protein: CTSSLIGANVLTF; CDR3 DNA: TGTACCAGCAGCTTAATTGGGGCCAACGTCCTGACTTTC; V gene: TRBV7-8; J gene: TRBJ2-6; clone size: .; D gene: .
CDR3 protein: CASSAASGANVLTF; CDR3 DNA: TGTGCCAGCAGTGCCGCCTCTGGGGCCAACGTCCTGACTTTC; V gene: TRBV12-3/TRBV12-4; J gene: TRBJ2-6; clone size: many; D gene: .
CDR3 protein: CASSFELTQHF; CDR3 DNA: TGTGCCAGCAGTTTTGAGTTGACGCAGCATTTT; V gene: TRBV12-3/TRBV12-4; J gene: TRBJ1-5; clone size: few; D gene: .
CDR3 protein: CASDVPNETGELFF; CDR3 DNA: TGTGCTAGTGATGTTCCTAATGAAACCGGGGAGCTGTTTTTT; V gene: TRBV12-5; J gene: TRBJ2-2; clone size: many; D gene: .
CDR3 protein: CASSPRDGPSTDTQYF; CDR3 DNA: TGTGCCAGCAGCCCCCGGGACGGACCTAGCACAGATACGCAGTATTTT; V gene: TRBV7-8; J gene: TRBJ2-3; clone size: few; D gene: .
CDR3 protein: CSGVQGAATEAFF; CDR3 DNA: TGCAGCGGAGTACAGGGGGCGGCCACTGAAGCTTTCTTT; V gene: TRBV29-1; J gene: TRBJ1-1; clone size: many; D gene: TRBD1
CDR3 protein: CASSEIVGAGITGELFF; CDR3 DNA: TGTGCCAGCAGTGAAATAGTGGGGGCAGGGATCACCGGGGAGCTGTTTTTT; V gene: TRBV2; J gene: TRBJ2-2; clone size: few; D gene: .
CDR3 protein: CASSPDLRGGEQYF; CDR3 DNA: TGCGCCAGCAGCCCGGACTTGCGTGGAGGAGAGCAGTACTTC; V gene: TRBV4-1; J gene: TRBJ2-7; clone size: few; D gene: .
CDR3 protein: CASSLVFLGGASGELFF; CDR3 DNA: TGTGCCAGCAGTTTGGTTTTCCTTGGGGGGGCCTCCGGGGAGCTGTTTTTT; V gene: TRBV12-3/TRBV12-4; J gene: TRBJ2-2; clone size: .; D gene: .
CDR3 protein: CSAPGTGDEPLHF; CDR3 DNA: TGCAGTGCCCCCGGGACAGGGGATGAACCCCTCCACTTT; V gene: TRBV20-1; J gene: TRBJ1-6; clone size: .; D gene: TRBD1
CDR3 protein: CSARYDGLAGLYEQYF; CDR3 DNA: TGCAGTGCTAGATATGATGGGCTAGCGGGACTCTACGAGCAGTACTTC; V gene: TRBV20-1; J gene: TRBJ2-7; clone size: .; D gene: TRBD2
CDR3 protein: CASSSQSEGRHGEQYF; CDR3 DNA: TGTGCCAGCAGTTCCCAAAGCGAAGGGAGACATGGGGAGCAGTACTTC; V gene: TRBV28; J gene: TRBJ2-7; clone size: .; D gene: .
CDR3 protein: CSVVQGSKIGTEAFF; CDR3 DNA: TGCAGCGTCGTGCAGGGGTCAAAAATCGGCACTGAAGCTTTCTTT; V gene: TRBV29-1; J gene: TRBJ1-1; clone size: few; D gene: .
CDR3 protein: CASSQKGLGQETQYF; CDR3 DNA: TGCGCCAGCAGCCAAAAGGGGCTTGGACAAGAGACCCAGTACTTC; V gene: TRBV4-3; J gene: TRBJ2-5; clone size: few; D gene: .
CDR3 protein: CASPCKAGELFF; CDR3 DNA: TGTGCCAGCCCCTGTAAGGCCGGGGAGCTGTTTTTT; V gene: TRBV7-9; J gene: TRBJ2-2; clone size: once; D gene: .
CDR3 protein: CSARDLRQGESTEAFF; CDR3 DNA: TGCAGTGCTAGAGATTTGCGACAGGGGGAAAGCACTGAAGCTTTCTTT; V gene: TRBV20-1; J gene: TRBJ1-1; clone size: .; D gene: TRBD1
CDR3 protein: CASSDGTSGSIDTQYF; CDR3 DNA: TGTGCCAGCAGCGATGGGACTAGCGGGAGCATAGATACGCAGTATTTT; V gene: TRBV9; J gene: TRBJ2-3; clone size: .; D gene: TRBD2
CDR3 protein: CSVEIGGGSDTQYF; CDR3 DNA: TGCAGCGTTGAAATCGGAGGGGGGTCAGATACGCAGTATTTT; V gene: TRBV29-1; J gene: TRBJ2-3; clone size: few; D gene: .
CDR3 protein: CASSSRLAGGDTQYF; CDR3 DNA: TGTGCCAGCAGTTCGCGTCTGGCGGGGGGAGATACGCAGTATTTT; V gene: TRBV28; J gene: TRBJ2-3; clone size: many; D gene: TRBD2
CDR3 protein: CASRLSGGDTGELFF; CDR3 DNA: TGTGCCAGCAGACTTAGCGGGGGAGACACCGGGGAGCTGTTTTTT; V gene: TRBV27; J gene: TRBJ2-2; clone size: .; D gene: TRBD2
CDR3 protein: CASSPYQTGTYGYTF; CDR3 DNA: TGCGCCAGCAGCCCATACCAGACAGGGACCTATGGCTACACCTTC; V gene: TRBV4-3; J gene: TRBJ1-2; clone size: .; D gene: TRBD1
CDR3 protein: CASSLSVRAEAFF; CDR3 DNA: TGTGCCAGCAGCTTGAGTGTTCGGGCTGAAGCTTTCTTT; V gene: TRBV7-9; J gene: TRBJ1-1; clone size: .; D gene: .
CDR3 protein: CASSFDEGQPQHF; CDR3 DNA: TGCGCCAGCAGCTTTGACGAAGGGCAGCCCCAGCATTTT; V gene: TRBV5-1; J gene: TRBJ1-5; clone size: many; D gene: .
CDR3 protein: CASSLQGWQPQHF; CDR3 DNA: TGTGCCAGCAGTTTGCAGGGATGGCAGCCCCAGCATTTT; V gene: TRBV27; J gene: TRBJ1-5; clone size: many; D gene: .
CDR3 protein: CASSDGTYNTGELFF; CDR3 DNA: TGTGCCAGCAGCGACGGGACTTACAACACCGGGGAGCTGTTTTTT; V gene: TRBV13; J gene: TRBJ2-2; clone size: .; D gene: .
CDR3 protein: CASSLDGLAGISEPQYF; CDR3 DNA: TGCGCCAGCAGCTTGGACGGACTAGCGGGGATCAGTGAGCCCCAGTACTTC; V gene: TRBV4-1; J gene: TRBJ2-5; clone size: .; D gene: TRBD2
CDR3 protein: CSASDSGRPTGELFF; CDR3 DNA: TGCAGTGCTAGTGATAGCGGGAGGCCGACCGGGGAGCTGTTTTTT; V gene: TRBV20-1; J gene: TRBJ2-2; clone size: many; D gene: TRBD2
CDR3 protein: CASSLGSSYGYTF; CDR3 DNA: TGTGCCAGCAGTCTGGGCAGCTCCTATGGCTACACCTTC; V gene: TRBV27; J gene: TRBJ1-2; clone size: .; D gene: .
CDR3 protein: CASSSPTVLRDRGDIQYF; CDR3 DNA: TGTGCCAGCAGCAGCCCAACGGTTCTCCGGGACAGGGGGGACATTCAGTACTTC; V gene: TRBV7-9; J gene: TRBJ2-4; clone size: few; D gene: TRBD1
CDR3 protein: CASSTDATATNEKLFF; CDR3 DNA: TGTGCCAGCAGCACCGACGCAACCGCAACTAATGAAAAACTGTTTTTT; V gene: TRBV5-5; J gene: TRBJ1-4; clone size: few; D gene: .
CDR3 protein: CSARDLRHHSNQPQHF; CDR3 DNA: TGCAGTGCTAGAGATCTGCGCCACCATAGCAATCAGCCCCAGCATTTT; V gene: TRBV20-1; J gene: TRBJ1-5; clone size: .; D gene: .
CDR3 protein: CASSWTSGAGEQYF; CDR3 DNA: TGTGCCAGCAGCTGGACTAGCGGGGCGGGCGAGCAGTACTTC; V gene: TRBV5-6; J gene: TRBJ2-7; clone size: many; D gene: TRBD2
CDR3 protein: CASRKGLADFQETQYF; CDR3 DNA: TGTGCCAGCAGGAAGGGACTAGCGGATTTCCAAGAGACCCAGTACTTC; V gene: TRBV28; J gene: TRBJ2-5; clone size: .; D gene: TRBD2
CDR3 protein: CASSHGTGHNEKLFF; CDR3 DNA: TGCGCCAGCAGCCATGGGACAGGGCATAATGAAAAACTGTTTTTT; V gene: TRBV4-3; J gene: TRBJ1-4; clone size: many; D gene: TRBD1
CDR3 protein: CASTLGQSSYNEQFF; CDR3 DNA: TGTGCCAGCACCCTGGGACAAAGCTCCTACAATGAGCAGTTCTTC; V gene: TRBV28; J gene: TRBJ2-1; clone size: many; D gene: .
CDR3 protein: CASSELAGAYTDTQYF; CDR3 DNA: TGTGCCAGCAGCGAACTAGCGGGGGCCTACACAGATACGCAGTATTTT; V gene: TRBV9; J gene: TRBJ2-3; clone size: .; D gene: TRBD2
CDR3 protein: CASSVFGQSNYGYTF; CDR3 DNA: TGTGCCAGCAGCGTATTTGGACAGTCTAACTATGGCTACACCTTC; V gene: TRBV9; J gene: TRBJ1-2; clone size: few; D gene: .
CDR3 protein: CASSLTGDSSYEQYF; CDR3 DNA: TGTGCCAGCAGTCTGACAGGGGATAGCTCCTACGAGCAGTACTTC; V gene: TRBV6-2/TRBV6-3; J gene: TRBJ2-7; clone size: few; D gene: TRBD1
CDR3 protein: CATSDPTGGNEQFF; CDR3 DNA: TGTGCCACCAGTGATCCGACAGGCGGGAATGAGCAGTTCTTC; V gene: TRBV24-1; J gene: TRBJ2-1; clone size: many; D gene: .
CDR3 protein: CAWSTTGAYEQYF; CDR3 DNA: TGTGCCTGGAGTACGACAGGGGCGTACGAGCAGTACTTC; V gene: TRBV30; J gene: TRBJ2-7; clone size: few; D gene: TRBD1
CDR3 protein: CASSQESSPRLETQYF; CDR3 DNA: TGCGCCAGCAGCCAAGAATCCTCCCCTCGTTTGGAGACCCAGTACTTC; V gene: TRBV4-1; J gene: TRBJ2-5; clone size: few; D gene: .
CDR3 protein: CASTDDSYEQYF; CDR3 DNA: TGTGCCAGTACTGATGACAGCTACGAGCAGTACTTC; V gene: TRBV19; J gene: TRBJ2-7; clone size: few; D gene: .
CDR3 protein: CASSLNPGLAGAGSEQFF; CDR3 DNA: TGTGCCAGCAGTTTGAATCCGGGACTAGCGGGAGCTGGCAGTGAGCAGTTCTTC; V gene: TRBV28; J gene: TRBJ2-1; clone size: few; D gene: TRBD2
CDR3 protein: CASSVGSTPSEKLFF; CDR3 DNA: TGTGCCAGCAGCGTCGGATCGACCCCGTCTGAAAAACTGTTTTTT; V gene: TRBV7-9; J gene: TRBJ1-4; clone size: .; D gene: .
CDR3 protein: CASSPGVANEKLFF; CDR3 DNA: TGTGCCAGCTCACCAGGGGTTGCTAATGAAAAACTGTTTTTT; V gene: TRBV18; J gene: TRBJ1-4; clone size: .; D gene: .
CDR3 protein: CASSATDRGFAQETQYF; CDR3 DNA: TGTGCCAGCAGTGCTACCGACCGGGGTTTTGCGCAGGAGACCCAGTACTTC; V gene: TRBV7-9; J gene: TRBJ2-5; clone size: .; D gene: .
CDR3 protein: CASSPSTVSNQPQHF; CDR3 DNA: TGTGCCAGCAGTCCATCCACGGTTAGCAATCAGCCCCAGCATTTT; V gene: TRBV28; J gene: TRBJ1-5; clone size: many; D gene: .
CDR3 protein: CASSPMNQETQYF; CDR3 DNA: TGTGCCAGCAGCCCTATGAACCAAGAGACCCAGTACTTC; V gene: TRBV13; J gene: TRBJ2-5; clone size: many; D gene: .